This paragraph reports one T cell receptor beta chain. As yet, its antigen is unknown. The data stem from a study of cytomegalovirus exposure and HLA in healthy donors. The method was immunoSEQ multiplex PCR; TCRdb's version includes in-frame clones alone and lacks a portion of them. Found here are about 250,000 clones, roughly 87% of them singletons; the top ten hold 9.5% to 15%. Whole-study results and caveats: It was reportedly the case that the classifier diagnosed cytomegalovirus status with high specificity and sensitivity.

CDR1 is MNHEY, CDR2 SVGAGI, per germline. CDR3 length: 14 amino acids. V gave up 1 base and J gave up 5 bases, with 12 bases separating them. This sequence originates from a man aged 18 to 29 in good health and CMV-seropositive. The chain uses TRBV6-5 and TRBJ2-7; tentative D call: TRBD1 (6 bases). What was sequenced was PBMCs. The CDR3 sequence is CASSYLTGIHEQYF. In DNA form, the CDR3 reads TGTGCCAGCAGTTACTTAACAGGGATCCACGAGCAGTACTTC.